This entry lists 23 T cell receptor beta chains sequenced from one sample in a study of cytomegalovirus exposure and HLA in healthy donors. 13 Jbeta primers and 60 Vbeta primers were used for the PCR. Data came from immunoSEQ multiplex PCR; TCRdb stores just in-frame clones and leaves some out. The sample has about 160,000 clones; approximately 80% are singletons. The sequencing sample was made of PBMCs. The source of these receptors is a man aged 25 to 40 in good health and CMV-seropositive.

The rearrangement links TRBV27 to TRBJ2-7, with 11 bases fitting TRBD2. The CDR3 is 15 amino acids. The trim removed 6 bases at V and 4 bases at J, leaving 8 bases unmatched. Germline CDR1 is MNHEY and CDR2 is SMNVEV (reference sequence). CDR3 region: CASSPLAGGLYEQYF. CDR3 in DNA: TGTGCCAGCAGCCCCCTAGCGGGGGGTCTTTACGAGCAGTACTTC.

This chain links TRBV19 with TRBJ2-1, with 7 nucleotides matching TRBD2. This CDR3 region has 13 residues. Germline CDR1 and CDR2: LNHDA and SQIVND (reference sequence). V lost 8 bases and J lost 8; bases outside the gene matches: 9. CDR3: CASGRVPLHEQFF. Here the CDR3 DNA reads TGTGCCAGTGGGAGGGTCCCCCTCCATGAGCAGTTCTTC.

The chain carries TRBV29-1 and TRBJ2-7; D uncertain. This CDR3 has 13 amino acids. Germline V lookup: CDR1 SQVTM, CDR2 ANQGSEA. Trimming left V 2 bases short and J 2 bases short, with 10 bases between. The DNA of the CDR3 is TGCAGCGTTGAAAATCCCCAGGCCTACGAGCAGTACTTC. This sequence encodes CSVENPQAYEQYF.

This chain links TRBV5-1 with TRBJ1-2; maybe TRBD1 (6 bases). The germline CDR1 and CDR2 sequences are SGHRS and YFSETQ. V was pared by 3 bases and J by 5 bases, with 14 bases between. The CDR3 covers 14 residues. The CDR3, as DNA: TGCGCCAGCAGCTCTGGGGCGGGGGCGTATGGCTACACCTTC. Amino acid sequence: CASSSGAGAYGYTF. The variable domain in full, with the rest retrieved from reference TRBV5-1 and TRBJ1-2, is KAGVTQTPRYLIKTRGQQVTLSCSPISGHRSVSWYQQTPGQGLQFLFEYFSETQRNKGNFPGRFSGRQFSNSRSEMNVSTLELGDSALYLCASSSGAGAYGYTFGSGTRLTVV.

The chain employs TRBV15 and TRBJ1-4; D not resolved. The V and J ends lost 3 bases and 1 base respectively, with 6 bases between them. The CDR3 sequence is 14 residues long. CDR1 is LNHNV, CDR2 YYDKDF, per germline (reference sequence). CDR3 protein: CATSRAGTNEKLFF. CDR3 coding DNA: TGTGCCACCAGCAGGGCGGGAACTAATGAAAAACTGTTTTTT.

This chain uses TRBV7-9 with TRBJ2-5, with TRBD2 identical over 8 bases. With V trimmed by 1 base and J by 3 bases, 1 base remained unmatched. Germline CDR1 is SEHNR and CDR2 is FQNEAQ (reference sequence). This CDR3 contains 14 residues. CDR3 loop: CASSLVSGEETQYF. The CDR3 region has the DNA TGTGCCAGCAGCTTAGTTAGCGGGGAAGAGACCCAGTACTTC.

The V and J genes are TRBV30 and TRBJ1-2; 8 bases are shared with TRBD1. J was trimmed by 6 bases and V by 3 bases; bases with no gene match: 9. The V gene's germline CDR1 is GTSNPN and CDR2 SVGIG (reference sequence). The CDR3 runs to 14 residues. The CDR3 is CAWSTGTGAHGYTF. The CDR3 region has the DNA TGTGCCTGGAGCACCGGGACAGGAGCTCATGGCTACACCTTC.

Remarks on this clone: Other DNA variants within this sample encode the same CDR3. V is TRBV5-6 and J is TRBJ2-3; 8 bases agree with TRBD1. V dropped 2 bases and J dropped 1; count of bases not matched to a gene: 3. Germline V gene sequence: CDR1 SGHDT, CDR2 YYEEEE. This CDR3 contains 15 residues. The CDR3 DNA reads TGTGCCAGCAGCTTCCCGGGACAGGGCACAGATACGCAGTATTTT. It yields the protein CASSFPGQGTDTQYF.

The chain combines TRBV5-6 with TRBJ2-4; D may be TRBD1 (5 bases). V lost 4 bases and J lost 6, with 11 bases in between. This CDR3 has 13 amino acids. Per the germline V gene, CDR1 is SGHDT and CDR2 is YYEEEE. As DNA, the CDR3 is TGTGCCAGCAGCCCCCTTAGGGGAAACATTCAGTACTTC. It translates to CASSPLRGNIQYF.

This clone appeared once. Because the CDR3 is missing its conserved closing phenylalanine or tryptophan, this is likely a read error. The chain is built from TRBV6-5 and TRBJ1-1; possibly TRBD1 for D (5 bases). V lost 7 bases and J lost 4, with 10 bases in between. The CDR3 is 12 amino acids. Per the germline V gene, CDR1 is MNHEY and CDR2 is SVGAGI. CDR3 amino acids: CASNDRSTEAFL. For the CDR3, the DNA is TGTGCCAGCAATGACAGATCCACTGAAGCTTTCCTT.

The V call is TRBV7-3, the J call TRBJ2-5; 8 bases fit TRBD2. The CDR3 has 13 residues. Germline lookup yields CDR1 SGHTA and CDR2 FQGTGA. Unmatched junction bases numbered 0, after V lost 6 bases and J lost 0 bases. The CDR3 DNA sequence: TGTGCCAGCAGTAGCGGGAACCAAGAGACCCAGTACTTC. This codes for CASSSGNQETQYF. Filled out from reference TRBV7-3 and TRBJ2-5, the complete variable domain reads GAGVSQTPSNKVTEKGKYVELRCDPISGHTALYWYRQSLGQGPEFLIYFQGTGAADDSGLPNDRFFAVRPEGSVSTLKIQRTERGDSAVYLCASSSGNQETQYFGPGTRLLVL.

J is TRBJ2-7 and V is TRBV5-1; 7 bases agree with TRBD2. Germline-derived CDR1 and CDR2 are SGHRS and YFSETQ. The CDR3 spans 14 residues. J lost 0 bases, V lost 0 bases, and 0 bases had no gene match. The CDR3: CASSLASGSYEQYF. The CDR3 nucleotides are TGCGCCAGCAGCTTGGCTAGCGGCTCCTACGAGCAGTACTTC.

This chain links TRBV9 with TRBJ2-5, with 9 bases matching TRBD2. Germline values: CDR1 SGDLS, CDR2 YYNGEE. Germline trimming cut 4 bases from V and 5 bases from J; bases unmatched to any gene: 9. CDR3 length: 15 residues. The CDR3 nucleotides read TGTGCCAGCAGCACCAGCGGGGGGCCCGGGGAGACCCAGTACTTC. Translation: CASSTSGGPGETQYF. Full variable domain (rest looked up from reference TRBV9 and TRBJ2-5): DSGVTQTPKHLITATGQRVTLRCSPRSGDLSVYWYQQSLDQGLQFLIQYYNGEERAKGNILERFSAQQFPDLHSELNLSSLELGDSALYFCASSTSGGPGETQYFGPGTRLLVL.

This clone appeared a single time. The chain carries TRBV7-9 and TRBJ2-7, with TRBD1 identical over 9 bases. After removal of 0 bases from V and 7 bases from J, the junction contained 7 bases not matched to a gene. CDR3 length: 15 residues. Germline CDR1 is SEHNR and CDR2 is FQNEAQ (reference sequence). The CDR3 DNA follows: TGTGCCAGCAGCTTAGCGGGGACAGGGAGGGAAGAGCAGTACTTC. As protein: CASSLAGTGREEQYF.

J is TRBJ1-1 and V is TRBV30; no firm D call. V shed 3 bases and J shed 4 bases, with 9 bases lying between them. The CDR3 spans 12 residues. Germline V gene lookup returns CDR1 GTSNPN and CDR2 SVGIG (reference sequence). As DNA, the CDR3 is TGTGCCTGGAGCGAGGATGTCACTGAAGCTTTCTTT. This gives the protein CAWSEDVTEAFF.

V gene TRBV18 combines with J gene TRBJ2-5, with D perhaps TRBD1 (7 bases). V lost 5 bases and J 5 bases, leaving 12 bases between the germline ends. Germline V gene data show CDR1 as KGHSH and CDR2 as LQKENI. This CDR3 region has 13 residues. The CDR3 DNA follows: TGTGCCAGCTCAGGCGGGACAGTGGAGACCCAGTACTTC. Amino acids: CASSGGTVETQYF.

This clone came up a few times. The CDR3 loop reads CASSLGGTGSYEQYF. In DNA, the CDR3 is TGTGCCAGCAGCTTAGGAGGGACAGGGTCCTACGAGCAGTACTTC. This chain joins TRBV7-2 and TRBJ2-7; 9 positions agree with TRBD1. The CDR3 has 15 amino acids. J lost 1 base, V lost 1 base, and 2 bases had no gene match. Germline V gives CDR1 SGHTA, CDR2 FQGNSA.

The chain couples TRBV6-5 to TRBJ2-7; 11 bases match TRBD1. CDR3 length: 15 amino acids. Germline CDR1 is MNHEY and CDR2 is SVGAGI. J gave up 2 bases and V 4 bases, and 4 bases lay outside the gene matches. The CDR3 loop is CASSLGTGGTYEQYF. Here the CDR3 DNA reads TGTGCCAGCAGTTTAGGGACAGGGGGAACCTACGAGCAGTACTTC.

The chain combines TRBV5-1 with TRBJ1-6; 7 bases line up with TRBD1. V gave up 0 bases and J gave up 9 bases; unmatched junction bases: 9. Per germline, CDR1 SGHRS and CDR2 YFSETQ. The CDR3 totals 16 residues. The CDR3 DNA reads TGCGCCAGCAGCTTGGTCACAGGGGAAAATAGTTCACCCCTCCACTTT. Translating gives CASSLVTGENSSPLHF.

The chain is built from TRBV5-1 and TRBJ2-7; 9 bases fit TRBD2. The CDR3 is made up of 14 amino acids. With V trimmed by 5 bases and J by 4 bases, 7 bases remained unmatched. Germline values: CDR1 SGHRS, CDR2 YFSETQ. The CDR3 region is CASSPASGVYEQYF. The CDR3 nucleotides are TGCGCCAGCAGTCCCGCTAGCGGGGTATACGAGCAGTACTTC.

The gene calls are TRBV29-1 and TRBJ2-3; D gene unclear. Germline V gene lookup returns CDR1 SQVTM and CDR2 ANQGSEA. This CDR3 spans 12 amino acids. Deletions cut 2 bases from V and 4 bases from J, with 7 bases between. The CDR3 protein is CSVELASDTQYF. The CDR3 DNA reads as TGCAGCGTTGAATTGGCCTCAGATACGCAGTATTTT.

A few counts support this clone. The chain links TRBV6-1 to TRBJ1-1, with 9 bases aligning to TRBD1. With V trimmed by 6 bases and J by 3 bases, 2 bases remained unmatched. This CDR3 has 13 residues. The germline gives CDR1 MNHNS, CDR2 SASEGT. The CDR3 DNA follows: TGTGCCAGCAGGGGGACAGGGTACACTGAAGCTTTCTTT. Translating it yields CASRGTGYTEAFF.

This CDR3 is CASSGTGQLSYEQYF. CDR3 DNA sequence: TGTGCCAGCAGTGGAACGGGACAACTATCCTACGAGCAGTACTTC. J is TRBJ2-7 and V is TRBV6-6, with D maybe TRBD1 (6 bases). V was trimmed by 5 bases and J by 1 base, leaving 15 bases between them. The CDR3 totals 15 residues. In germline, CDR1 is MNHNY, CDR2 SVGAGI (reference sequence).